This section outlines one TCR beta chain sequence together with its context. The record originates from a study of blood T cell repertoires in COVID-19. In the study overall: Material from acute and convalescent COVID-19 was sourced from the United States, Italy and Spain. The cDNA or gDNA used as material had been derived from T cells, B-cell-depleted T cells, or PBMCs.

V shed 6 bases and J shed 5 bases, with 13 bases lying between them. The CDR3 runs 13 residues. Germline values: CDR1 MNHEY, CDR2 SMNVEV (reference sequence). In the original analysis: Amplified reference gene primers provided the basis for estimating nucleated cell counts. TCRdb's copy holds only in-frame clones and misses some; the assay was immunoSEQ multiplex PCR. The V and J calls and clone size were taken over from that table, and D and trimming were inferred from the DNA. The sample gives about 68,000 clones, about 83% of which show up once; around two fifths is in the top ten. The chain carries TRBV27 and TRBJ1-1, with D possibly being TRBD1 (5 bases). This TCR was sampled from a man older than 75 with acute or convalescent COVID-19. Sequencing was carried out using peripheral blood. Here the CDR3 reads CASSLGGRTEAFF. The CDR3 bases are TGTGCCAGCAGCCTGGGGGGGAGGACTGAAGCTTTCTTT.